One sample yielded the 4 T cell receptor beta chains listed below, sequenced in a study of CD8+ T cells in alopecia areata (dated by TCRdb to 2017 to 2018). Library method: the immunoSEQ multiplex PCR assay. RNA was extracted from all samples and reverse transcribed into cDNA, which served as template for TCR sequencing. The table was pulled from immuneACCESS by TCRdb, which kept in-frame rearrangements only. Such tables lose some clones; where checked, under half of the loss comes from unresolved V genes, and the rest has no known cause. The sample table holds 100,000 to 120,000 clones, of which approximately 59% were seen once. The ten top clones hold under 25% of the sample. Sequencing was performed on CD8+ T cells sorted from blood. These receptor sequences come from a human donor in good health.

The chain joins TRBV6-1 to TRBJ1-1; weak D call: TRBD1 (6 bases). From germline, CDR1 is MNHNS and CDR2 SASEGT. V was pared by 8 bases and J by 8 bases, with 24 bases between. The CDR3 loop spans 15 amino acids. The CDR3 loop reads CASGSLGQPTNEAFF. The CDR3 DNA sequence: TGTGCCAGCGGATCCCTCGGACAGCCCACGAACGAAGCTTTCTTT.

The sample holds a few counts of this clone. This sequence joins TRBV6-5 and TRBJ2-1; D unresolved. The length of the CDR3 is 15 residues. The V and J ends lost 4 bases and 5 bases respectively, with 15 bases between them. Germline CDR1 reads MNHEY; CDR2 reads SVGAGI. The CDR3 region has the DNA TGTGCCAGCAGTTTGTCACTTCGAGGACACAATGAGCAGTTCTTC. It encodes CASSLSLRGHNEQFF.

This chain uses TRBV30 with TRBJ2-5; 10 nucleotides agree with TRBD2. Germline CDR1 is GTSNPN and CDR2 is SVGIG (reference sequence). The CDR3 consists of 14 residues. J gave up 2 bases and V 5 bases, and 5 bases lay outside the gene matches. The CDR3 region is CAWGGLAIQETQYF. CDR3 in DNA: TGTGCCTGGGGGGGACTAGCGATTCAAGAGACCCAGTACTTC.

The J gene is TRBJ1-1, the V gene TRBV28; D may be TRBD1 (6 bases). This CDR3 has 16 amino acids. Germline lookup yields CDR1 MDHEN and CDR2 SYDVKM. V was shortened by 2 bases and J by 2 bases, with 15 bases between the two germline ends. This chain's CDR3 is CASSLNTRDKNTEAFF. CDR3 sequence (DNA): TGTGCCAGCAGTTTAAACACCCGGGACAAAAACACTGAAGCTTTCTTT.